Listed below are T cell receptor beta chains from one sample, sequenced in a study of blood T cell repertoires in COVID-19. Data came from immunoSEQ multiplex PCR; TCRdb stores just in-frame clones and leaves some out. The repertoire consists of 90,000 to 110,000 clones, with around 82% occurring once and the leading ten covering 5.5% to 8%. The sequencing input was peripheral blood. These receptors were obtained from a woman aged 45 to 65 with acute or convalescent COVID-19. Each CDR3 is given with its conserved first and last residue. D genes are given only for firm matches. Clone size is shown for a subset of rows, as once, few, many or a class of expanded clone.

D gene	clone size	V gene	J gene	CDR3 DNA	CDR3 protein
NA	NA	TRBV5-1	TRBJ1-2	TGCGCCAGCAGCTTGGATACGGGTAACTATGGCTACACCTTC	CASSLDTGNYGYTF
TRBD1	NA	TRBV28	TRBJ1-1	TGTGCCAGCAGTTTAAGACAGGGGGCTTTTGAAGCTTTCTTT	CASSLRQGAFEAFF
NA	NA	TRBV6-5	TRBJ2-3	TGTGCCAGCACTCGGGGACTCGACACAGATACGCAGTATTTT	CASTRGLDTDTQYF
NA	NA	TRBV12-5	TRBJ2-7	TGTGCTAGGGGCCTGGAGGGGAATCCCACCGACGAGCAGTACTTC	CARGLEGNPTDEQYF
NA	NA	TRBV30	TRBJ1-2	TGTGCCTGGAGTTTAGGGGGAAACTATGGCTACACCTTC	CAWSLGGNYGYTF
TRBD2	NA	TRBV7-2	TRBJ2-7	TGTGCCAGCAGCTTAGGTCCTAGCGGGGTTTACGAGCAGTACTTC	CASSLGPSGVYEQYF
TRBD2	NA	TRBV5-1	TRBJ2-1	TGCGCCAGCAGCTTTAGCGGGGGGTCCTACAATGAGCAGTTCTTC	CASSFSGGSYNEQFF
NA	NA	TRBV18	TRBJ1-2	TGTGCCAGCTCACCGTCAGGGGATGGCTACACCTTC	CASSPSGDGYTF
NA	NA	TRBV5-5	TRBJ1-3	TGTGCCAGCAGCTCACCGGGACACTCTGGAAACACCATATATTTT	CASSSPGHSGNTIYF
TRBD2	once	TRBV3-1/TRBV3-2	TRBJ2-1	TGTGCCAGCAGCCGCCGGACTAGCGGGGGGGCACATGAGCAGTTCTTC	CASSRRTSGGAHEQFF
NA	NA	TRBV7-7	TRBJ2-7	TGTGCCAGCAGCGTCGACAGGTCCAGGGAGCAGTACTTC	CASSVDRSREQYF
TRBD1	few	TRBV11-2	TRBJ2-2	TGTGCCAGCAGCTTCCTTGCAGGGGGTGACGGGGAGCTGTTTTTT	CASSFLAGGDGELFF
TRBD2	NA	TRBV4-2	TRBJ2-3	TGTGCCAGCAGCCTGACAAGGACTAGCGGAAGCACAGATACGCAGTATTTT	CASSLTRTSGSTDTQYF
TRBD1	NA	TRBV5-1	TRBJ1-1	TGCGCCAGCAGCACCGGACAGGGAGGGTCGAAAACTGAAGCTTTCTTT	CASSTGQGGSKTEAFF
NA	NA	TRBV3-1/TRBV3-2	TRBJ1-1	TGTGCCAGCAGCCAGCGCCAAATCCGAGGTGGGGCTTTCTTT	CASSQRQIRGGAFF
TRBD2	NA	TRBV15	TRBJ2-1	TGTGCCTCTACCCCCCTCTCGGGGGGGGGCAATGAGCAGTTCTTC	CASTPLSGGGNEQFF